This is a list of T cell receptor beta chains from one sample in a study of cytomegalovirus exposure and HLA in healthy donors. Method: immunoSEQ multiplex PCR; TCRdb's copy keeps in-frame clones and lacks some. The sample yields some 260,000 clones, 90% seen once. What was sequenced was PBMCs. The receptors come from a woman in her thirties in good health and CMV-seronegative. CDR3s include the opening cysteine and the closing phenylalanine or tryptophan. D genes are given only for firm matches. Not every row has a clone size; where given, it reads once, few, many or a size class.

DNA,CDR3,size,J,V,D
TGCGCCAGCAGCCCTTGGCCCGACTTGGGAGGAGAGACCCAGTACTTC,CASSPWPDLGGETQYF,.,TRBJ2-5,TRBV5-1,.
TGTGCCAGTGCCGGACAGAACAATCAGCCCCAGCATTTT,CASAGQNNQPQHF,.,TRBJ1-5,TRBV19,.
TGTGCCAGCAGCTTGTGGACAATGAACACTGAAGCTTTCTTT,CASSLWTMNTEAFF,.,TRBJ1-1,TRBV5-6,.
TGTGCCAGCAGCCAGGACAGGGGTGGAGAGACCCAGTACTTC,CASSQDRGGETQYF,.,TRBJ2-5,TRBV4-2,TRBD1
TGTGCCAGCAGTGCAATATACGGAGGACGGGACTACGAGCAGTACTTC,CASSAIYGGRDYEQYF,.,TRBJ2-7,TRBV6-1,.
TGTGCCAGTAGTATGCGGGTCGGACAGGGTAACTATGGCTACACCTTC,CASSMRVGQGNYGYTF,.,TRBJ1-2,TRBV19,TRBD1
TGTGCCAGCAGTGAAGCGGCAATCCCACAGGGTTACGAGCAGTACTTC,CASSEAAIPQGYEQYF,.,TRBJ2-7,TRBV6-1,.
TGTGCCAGCAGTTACGCAGGGGCTAATGAAAAACTGTTTTTT,CASSYAGANEKLFF,.,TRBJ1-4,TRBV6-5,.
TGCAGCGTTGGTAGGGACGAGCAGTACTTC,CSVGRDEQYF,.,TRBJ2-7,TRBV29-1,.
TGTGCCAGCAGCCCACCAAGCGGGAGCTCCTACAATGAGCAGTTCTTC,CASSPPSGSSYNEQFF,.,TRBJ2-1,TRBV13,TRBD2
TGTGCCAGCAGTTACTCGACAGGGATTGAAAAACTGTTTTTT,CASSYSTGIEKLFF,.,TRBJ1-4,TRBV6-5,TRBD1
TGCGCCAGCCAGCGGGAGGGGAACCCTTCCTACAATGAGCAGTTCTTC,CASQREGNPSYNEQFF,.,TRBJ2-1,TRBV10-1,TRBD2
TGTGCCAGCAGCTTCTCCCACGGCACTGAAGCTTTCTTT,CASSFSHGTEAFF,.,TRBJ1-1,TRBV11-2,.
TGTGCCAGCAGCAACCTAATACCGGGACAAGTTTTGTGTTTGAGCCCAGATACGCAGTATTTT,CASSNLIPGQVLCLSPDTQYF,once,TRBJ2-3,TRBV21-1,.
TGTGCCAGCAGTTTGGAGACTAGCGGGCCCATCCAGTTCTTC,CASSLETSGPIQFF,.,TRBJ2-1,TRBV27,TRBD2
TGCGCCAGCAGCCAAGTGCAGGGCCCAAGCTCCTACGAGCAGTACTTC,CASSQVQGPSSYEQYF,once,TRBJ2-7,TRBV4-3,.
TGTGCCAGCAGCCCAGTAGGGGAGACCCAGTACTTC,CASSPVGETQYF,.,TRBJ2-5,TRBV7-7,.
TGTGCCAGCAGCGTAGCTCACGAGGGGAAGGGGGAGCAGTACTTC,CASSVAHEGKGEQYF,once,TRBJ2-7,TRBV9,.
TGTGCCAGCAGGGTCCCGGGACTAGCGGGAGGGTCCTACGAGCAGTACTTC,CASRVPGLAGGSYEQYF,.,TRBJ2-7,TRBV6-4,TRBD2
TGCGCCAGCAGCTTGAGGGGTGTGGAGACCCAGTACTTC,CASSLRGVETQYF,.,TRBJ2-5,TRBV5-1,.
TGTGCCAGCAGCTCGTTGTCGGGGCGGGAGGGGTACAATGAGCAGTTCTTC,CASSSLSGREGYNEQFF,.,TRBJ2-1,TRBV11-2,TRBD2
TGTGCCAGCAGCCTCAACGCGGGGGGAACTGAAGCTTTCTTT,CASSLNAGGTEAFF,.,TRBJ1-1,TRBV7-3,.
TGTGCCAGCAGTTTATGGCAGGGGACCTACGAGCAGTACTTC,CASSLWQGTYEQYF,.,TRBJ2-7,TRBV28,.
TGTGCCAGCAGCGTAGCTACCCTAGCGGGACCCGGGGATACGCAGTATTTT,CASSVATLAGPGDTQYF,.,TRBJ2-3,TRBV9,TRBD2
TGTGCCAGTGGGCGTACTAACACCGGGGAGCTGTTTTTT,CASGRTNTGELFF,.,TRBJ2-2,TRBV6-5,.
TGCGCCAGCAGGGTAGGACGGGGGGATTTGGACGAGCAGTACTTC,CASRVGRGDLDEQYF,.,TRBJ2-7,TRBV10-2,TRBD2
TGTGCCAGCAGCCTAGCATCCTACGAGCAGTACTTC,CASSLASYEQYF,.,TRBJ2-7,TRBV5-5,.
TGTGCCAGCAGCCCCATGTGGGACCTTTCTTACAATGAGCAGTTCTTC,CASSPMWDLSYNEQFF,.,TRBJ2-1,TRBV13,.
TGTGCCAGCCGGGGAGTTGGCGATCAGCCCCAGCATTTT,CASRGVGDQPQHF,.,TRBJ1-5,TRBV7-8,.
TGCGCCAGCAGCCAATACCGTGGACAATACAATCAGCCCCAGCATTTT,CASSQYRGQYNQPQHF,.,TRBJ1-5,TRBV4-3,.
TGTGCCACCAGGGTACAGAATGGCTACACCTTC,CATRVQNGYTF,.,TRBJ1-2,TRBV19,.
TGTGCCAGCAGTTTAGGACAGGGGAACACCGGGGAGCTGTTTTTT,CASSLGQGNTGELFF,.,TRBJ2-2,TRBV27,TRBD1
TGTGCCAGCAGTTTTTTCGGACCCCATGGGACTAATGAAAAACTGTTTTTT,CASSFFGPHGTNEKLFF,.,TRBJ1-4,TRBV28,.